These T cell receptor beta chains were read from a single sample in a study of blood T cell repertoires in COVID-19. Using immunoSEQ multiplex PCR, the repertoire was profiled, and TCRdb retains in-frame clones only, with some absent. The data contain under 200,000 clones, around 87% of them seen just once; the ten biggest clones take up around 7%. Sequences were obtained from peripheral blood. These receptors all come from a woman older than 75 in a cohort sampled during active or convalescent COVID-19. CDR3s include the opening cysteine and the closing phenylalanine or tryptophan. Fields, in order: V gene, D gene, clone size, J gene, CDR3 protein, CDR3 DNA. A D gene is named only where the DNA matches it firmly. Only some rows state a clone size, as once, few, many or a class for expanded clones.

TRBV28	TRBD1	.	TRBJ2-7	CASSGPGQGSYEQYF	TGTGCCAGCAGTGGCCCGGGACAGGGATCCTACGAGCAGTACTTC
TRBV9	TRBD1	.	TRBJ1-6	CASRKEPQGAGSPLHF	TGTGCCAGCAGGAAGGAACCACAGGGGGCTGGATCACCCCTCCACTTT
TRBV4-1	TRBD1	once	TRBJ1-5	CASSGPAGGNNQPQHF	TGCGCCAGCAGTGGTCCGGCAGGGGGGAACAATCAGCCCCAGCATTTT
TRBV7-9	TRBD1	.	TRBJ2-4	CASSPTGGSLAKNIQYF	TGTGCCAGCAGCCCAACAGGGGGCTCTTTAGCCAAAAACATTCAGTACTTC
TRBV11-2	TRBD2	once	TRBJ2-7	CASSLAASGGIYEQYF	TGTGCCAGCAGCTTAGCGGCTAGCGGGGGAATCTACGAGCAGTACTTC
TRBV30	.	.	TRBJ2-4	CAYSGIVAKNIQYF	TGTGCCTACTCGGGGATCGTAGCCAAAAACATTCAGTACTTC
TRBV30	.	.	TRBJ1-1	CAWSGQLNTEAFF	TGTGCCTGGAGTGGACAGCTGAACACTGAAGCTTTCTTT
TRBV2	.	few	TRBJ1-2	CASSEGGDSTF	TGTGCCAGCAGTGAAGGGGGCGACTCCACCTTC
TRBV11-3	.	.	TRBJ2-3	CASSLGEGRMMTDTQYF	TGTGCCAGCAGCTTAGGCGAAGGGAGAATGATGACAGATACGCAGTATTTT
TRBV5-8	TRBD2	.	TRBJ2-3	CASSLLAGADTQYF	TGTGCCAGCAGCTTGCTAGCGGGTGCAGATACGCAGTATTTT
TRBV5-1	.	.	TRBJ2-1	CASSFLGPYNEQFF	TGCGCCAGCAGCTTCTTGGGGCCCTACAATGAGCAGTTCTTC
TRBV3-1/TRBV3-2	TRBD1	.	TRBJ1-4	CASSRRTGGDEKLFF	TGTGCCAGCAGCCGGCGGACAGGAGGCGATGAAAAACTGTTTTTT
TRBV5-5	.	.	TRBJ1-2	CASTPGWNYGYTF	TGTGCCAGCACCCCAGGGTGGAACTATGGCTACACCTTC
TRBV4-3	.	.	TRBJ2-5	CASSQYEVGETQYF	TGCGCCAGCAGCCAATACGAGGTCGGCGAGACCCAGTACTTC
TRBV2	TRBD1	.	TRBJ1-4	CASTKQGGREKLFF	TGTGCCAGCACTAAACAGGGGGGGCGGGAAAAACTGTTTTTT
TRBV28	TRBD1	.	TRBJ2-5	CASTIRWGRQGAGETQYF	TGTGCCAGCACCATAAGGTGGGGAAGACAGGGGGCGGGGGAGACCCAGTACTTC
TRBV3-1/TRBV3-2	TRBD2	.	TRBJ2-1	CASSQGNLRTSQQFF	TGTGCCAGCAGCCAGGGGAACCTTAGGACTAGTCAGCAGTTCTTC
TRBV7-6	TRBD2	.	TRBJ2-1	CASSLGYAGVYNEQFF	TGTGCCAGCAGCTTAGGGTACGCGGGAGTCTACAATGAGCAGTTCTTC
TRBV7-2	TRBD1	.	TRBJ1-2	CASSFTGTGHGYTF	TGTGCCAGCAGCTTCACCGGGACAGGTCATGGCTACACCTTC
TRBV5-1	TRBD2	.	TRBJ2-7	CASSLGWGSGEHSYEQYF	TGCGCCAGCAGCTTGGGGTGGGGTAGCGGGGAACACTCCTACGAGCAGTACTTC
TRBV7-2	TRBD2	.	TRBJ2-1	CASSYLPPRLARNEQFF	TGTGCCAGCAGCTATCTCCCTCCGCGACTAGCAAGGAATGAGCAGTTCTTC
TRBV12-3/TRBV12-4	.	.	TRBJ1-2	CASKRDYGYTF	TGTGCCAGCAAACGGGACTATGGCTACACCTTC
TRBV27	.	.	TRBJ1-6	CASSMAGLPLHF	TGTGCCAGCAGTATGGCGGGGTTACCCCTCCACTTT
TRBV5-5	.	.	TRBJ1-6	CASSTGSDWGRENSPLHF	TGTGCCAGCAGCACCGGCAGCGACTGGGGCCGAGAGAATTCACCCCTCCACTTT
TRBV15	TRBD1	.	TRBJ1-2	CATSRESLVTGGGYTF	TGTGCCACCAGCAGAGAGTCCCTAGTGACAGGGGGCGGCTACACCTTC
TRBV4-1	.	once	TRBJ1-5	CASSQVGENQPQHF	TGCGCCAGCAGCCAAGTCGGGGAGAATCAGCCCCAGCATTTT
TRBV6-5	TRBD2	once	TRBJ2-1	CASSWGLAGYYNEQFF	TGTGCCAGCAGTTGGGGACTAGCGGGTTACTACAATGAGCAGTTCTTC
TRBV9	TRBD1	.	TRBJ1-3	CASRDGTGAGNTIYF	TGTGCCAGCAGAGACGGGACAGGGGCTGGAAACACCATATATTTT
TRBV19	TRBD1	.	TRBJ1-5	CASSPGQGAVQPQHF	TGTGCCAGTAGTCCGGGACAGGGGGCTGTGCAGCCCCAGCATTTT
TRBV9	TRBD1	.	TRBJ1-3	CASSAYSTGSSGNTIYF	TGTGCCAGCAGCGCATATTCGACAGGGAGCTCTGGAAACACCATATATTTT
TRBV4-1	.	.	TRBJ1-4	CASSQGGAWTLAEKLFF	TGCGCCAGCAGCCAAGGCGGGGCCTGGACCTTGGCGGAAAAACTGTTTTTT
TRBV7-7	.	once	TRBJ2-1	CASSLAAGSYNEQFF	TGTGCTAGCAGCTTAGCCGCAGGATCCTACAATGAGCAGTTCTTC
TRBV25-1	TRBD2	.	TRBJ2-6	CASRGTGGSGANVLTF	TGTGCCAGCAGGGGCACGGGGGGCTCTGGGGCCAACGTCCTGACTTTC
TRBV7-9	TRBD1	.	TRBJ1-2	CASSLTGQDGYTF	TGTGCCAGCAGCTTAACGGGACAGGACGGCTACACCTTC
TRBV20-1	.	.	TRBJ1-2	CSASRDYGYTF	TGCAGTGCTAGTCGGGACTATGGCTACACCTTC